These 5 T cell receptor beta chains were all obtained from the same sample, sequenced in a study of memory CD8 T cells in hepatitis C reinfection. Indicated time point: late/post reinfection, 12 to 24 weeks after detection. No in vitro expansion preceded TCR sequencing of the sorted cells. Repertoires were generated with immunoSEQ multiplex PCR, while TCRdb's copy carries only in-frame clones and drops some. Seen here are some 46,000 clones, roughly 89% observed once, and the top ten hold approximately 0.67%. The source material was naive CD8+ T cells sorted from blood. The origin of the receptors is a man aged 18-30 years with hepatitis C virus infection.

This rearrangement joins TRBV10-3 to TRBJ2-1, with 9 nucleotides matching TRBD2. This CDR3 comprises 14 residues. Germline CDR1 and CDR2: ENHRY and SYGVKD. Germline trimming cut 10 bases from V and 4 bases from J; bases unmatched to any gene: 8. CDR3 DNA: TGTGCCACCTCTCGCGGGGGGGAGTACAATGAGCAGTTCTTC. It is translated as CATSRGGEYNEQFF.

The chain links TRBV27 to TRBJ2-2; possibly TRBD2 for D (5 bases). The V end lost 3 bases, the J end lost 7 bases, and 9 bases lay between the germline ends. CDR3 length: 13 residues. The germline gives CDR1 MNHEY, CDR2 SMNVEV (reference sequence). DNA of the CDR3: TGTGCCAGCAGTTTTACAGAGGGCGGGGAGCTGTTTTTT. Amino acids: CASSFTEGGELFF.

The rearrangement uses TRBV21-1 and TRBJ1-1. TRBV21-1 is tagged as a pseudogene. The CDR3 has 14 amino acids. CDR3 nucleotides: TGTGCCAGCAGCCAAGGGAGGGGAAACACTGAAGCTTTCTTT. Translation: CASSQGRGNTEAFF.

The V and J genes are TRBV7-6 and TRBJ1-1, with D hard to call. The V gene lost 5 bases and the J gene lost 0 bases, with 7 bases spanning the gap. Germline V gene sequence: CDR1 SGHVS, CDR2 FNYEAQ. The CDR3 extends over 13 amino acids. The CDR3 protein is CASSIEVNTEAFF. DNA for the CDR3: TGTGCCAGCAGCATCGAGGTGAACACTGAAGCTTTCTTT.

This chain links TRBV5-1 with TRBJ1-1, with a possible D match to TRBD1 (6 bases). The CDR3 has 15 amino acids. V was pared by 0 bases and J by 6 bases, with 15 bases between. Germline V gene sequence: CDR1 SGHRS, CDR2 YFSETQ. DNA of the CDR3: TGCGCCAGCAGCTTGGGCGGGGGGGGCCTGGCTGAAGCTTTCTTT. Translation: CASSLGGGGLAEAFF.